This passage covers 8 T cell receptor beta chains from one sample sequenced in a study of OX40 agonist ivuxolimab in advanced cancers. Generated by immunoSEQ multiplex PCR, the TCRdb table keeps only in-frame clones and is missing some. The table includes under 75,000 clones, 85% to 95% detected once. The sample consisted of CD4+ or CD8+ T cells sorted from blood, taken in a trial of the OX40 agonist ivuxolimab. These receptors were taken from an adult with an advanced solid tumor such as melanoma, head and neck, liver or kidney cancer.

V gene TRBV6-1 combines with J gene TRBJ1-2, with 7 bases that match TRBD1. CDR3 length: 16 residues. The V and J ends lost 2 bases and 8 bases, in that order; junction bases with no gene match: 14. Germline loops: CDR1 MNHNS, CDR2 SASEGT. CDR3 residues: CASSEKLTGWKEGYTF. The CDR3 nucleotides read TGTGCCAGCAGTGAAAAGTTGACAGGGTGGAAGGAGGGCTACACCTTC.

CDR3 sequence reads: CASSWAGGPGSYNEQFF. The CDR3 nucleotides read TGTGCCAGCAGCTGGGCGGGAGGGCCCGGGTCCTACAATGAGCAGTTCTTC. The rearrangement joins TRBV7-6 to TRBJ2-1; 9 nucleotides match TRBD2. This CDR3 has 17 amino acids. V trimming: 4 bases; J trimming: 1 base; junction bases outside the gene matches: 8. Germline CDR1 and CDR2: SGHVS and FNYEAQ.

The chain's CDR3 is CASSTTPTGNGYTF. The CDR3 DNA reads TGTGCCAGTAGTACAACACCGACAGGGAATGGCTACACCTTC. This rearrangement joins TRBV19 to TRBJ1-2; 7 positions match TRBD1. The CDR3 spans 14 residues. J lost 6 bases, V lost 4 bases, and 8 bases had no gene match. Germline CDR1 reads LNHDA; CDR2 reads SQIVND (reference sequence).

This sequence joins TRBV18 and TRBJ2-7, with 7 bases that match TRBD2. This CDR3 is 15 amino acids long. CDR1 is KGHSH and CDR2 is LQKENI in the germline V gene. V dropped 0 bases and J dropped 1; count of bases not matched to a gene: 3. For the CDR3, the DNA is TGTGCCAGCTCACCACCAGGCGGGAGTTCCTACGAGCAGTACTTC. This translates into CASSPPGGSSYEQYF.

V usage is TRBV25-1 and J usage is TRBJ2-2; 9 positions match TRBD1. CDR3 length: 16 residues. The V gene end was trimmed by 4 bases and the J gene end by 3 bases; junction bases not matched to a gene: 6. Looked up from germline, CDR1 is MGHDK and CDR2 is SYGVNS. CDR3 protein: CASSAWTGDDTGELFF. CDR3 DNA: TGTGCCAGCAGTGCATGGACAGGGGACGACACCGGGGAGCTGTTTTTT.

V gene TRBV7-9 combines with J gene TRBJ2-3; unclear D gene. CDR3 length: 14 amino acids. V was shortened by 5 bases and J by 1 base, with 10 bases between the two germline ends. Germline V gives CDR1 SEHNR, CDR2 FQNEAQ (reference sequence). Here the CDR3 reads CASSPTERTDTQYF. DNA for the CDR3: TGTGCCAGCAGCCCCACGGAACGCACAGATACGCAGTATTTT.

V and J are TRBV27 and TRBJ1-1; D call uncertain. The CDR3 is made up of 13 amino acids. CDR1 and CDR2 (germline): MNHEY, SMNVEV (reference sequence). With 3 bases removed from V and 5 bases from J, the gap between germline ends came to 10 bases. The CDR3 DNA reads TGTGCCAGCAGTTTGGCCGGGGAGACTGAAGCTTTCTTT. Protein product: CASSLAGETEAFF.

Comment on this clone: The identical CDR3 is also encoded by other nucleotide sequences in the sample. V usage is TRBV28 and J usage is TRBJ2-5; D ambiguous. There are 11 residues in the CDR3. The V end lost 3 bases, the J end lost 4 bases, and 3 bases lay between the germline ends. CDR1 MDHEN and CDR2 SYDVKM come from the germline V gene. The CDR3 loop reads CASSLGETQYF. Written as DNA, the CDR3 is TGTGCCAGCAGTTTGGGAGAGACCCAGTACTTC.